The following is a T cell receptor (beta chain) sequence with its context. Those who donated were healthy HIV-negative adults, with no recent acute infections or vaccinations reported. TCRdb's copy holds only in-frame clones and misses some; the assay was immunoSEQ multiplex PCR. This sample has about 980,000 clones, with approximately 80% found just once. This entry is derived from a study of shared clonotypes between healthy human individuals. CDR1 is ENHRY and CDR2 is SYGVKD in the germline V gene. V lost 3 bases and J lost 6; bases outside the gene matches: 3. This CDR3 has 15 residues. The receptor was isolated from a man younger than 30 in good health. The chain combines TRBV10-3 with TRBJ2-2, with 11 positions matching TRBD1. Sequencing was carried out using memory CD4+ T cells sorted from blood. Indicated subset: CD45RA-negative fraction. CDR3 DNA: TGTGCCATCAGTGAAAGGACAGGGGGCCCCGGGGAGCTGTTTTTT. It codes for CAISERTGGPGELFF.